Reported below is one T cell receptor (beta chain). The data derive from a study of OX40 agonist ivuxolimab in advanced cancers. Study details: Males comprised 82.7% of the group, whose mean age was about 62 years (range roughly 20 to 85).

Libraries were prepared by immunoSEQ multiplex PCR; TCRdb keeps only in-frame clonotypes and omits some of them. The sample lists some 77,000 clones, roughly 84% seen once, with around 5.9% in the top ten. Germline CDR1 reads MNHNS; CDR2 reads SASEGT. The CDR3 contains 14 residues. V gave up 4 bases and J gave up 5 bases; unmatched junction bases: 7. The sequence came from an adult with an advanced solid tumor such as melanoma, head and neck, liver or kidney cancer. This sample comprised CD4+ or CD8+ T cells sorted from blood, obtained in a trial of the OX40 agonist ivuxolimab. The chain joins TRBV6-1 to TRBJ2-5, with TRBD2 matching 7 bases. Here the CDR3 reads CASSARTRGETQYF. The DNA for the CDR3 is TGTGCCAGCAGTGCTCGGACTAGGGGTGAGACCCAGTACTTC.